A selection of T cell receptor beta chains follows, all from one sample in a study of control samples from healthy donors and cancer patients. Sequencing used immunoSEQ multiplex PCR; TCRdb keeps in-frame clones, though not all of them. The sample has 100,000 to 150,000 clones; roughly 89% are singletons. What was sequenced was PBMCs. The receptors stem from a man in his forties or fifties with head and neck cancer. Each CDR3 is given with its conserved first and last residue. The order of the fields is V gene, J gene, D gene, clone size, CDR3 DNA, CDR3 protein. A D gene is named only where the DNA matches it firmly. Size is omitted from some rows. Given values are once, few, many or a class for expanded clones.

>TRBV28|TRBJ1-2|.|.
TGTGCCAGCAGTTTAGCACAGGGCACTAACTATGGCTACACCTTC
CASSLAQGTNYGYTF
>TRBV19|TRBJ1-1|.|.
TGTGCCAGTAGTAAAGGGGAGATAAACACTGAAGCTTTCTTT
CASSKGEINTEAFF
>TRBV11-2|TRBJ1-3|.|once
TGTGCCAGCAGCTTAGCCACCGGAAACACCATATATTTT
CASSLATGNTIYF
>TRBV2|TRBJ2-3|.|.
TGTGCCAGCAGGGGAATGACAGGCAGCACAGATACGCAGTATTTT
CASRGMTGSTDTQYF
>TRBV10-3|TRBJ2-6|.|once
TGTGCCATCAGTGACGCATCTGGGGCCAACGTCCTGACTTTC
CAISDASGANVLTF
>TRBV20-1|TRBJ1-1|TRBD1|.
TGCAGTGCTAGTCGATCCCAGGGGGTCACTGAAGCTTTCTTT
CSASRSQGVTEAFF
>TRBV5-4|TRBJ2-2|.|.
TGTGCCAGCAATCTCTGGCGGGGAAGCACCGGGGAGCTGTTTTTT
CASNLWRGSTGELFF
>TRBV5-8|TRBJ2-1|.|.
TGTGCCAGCAGCTACGGAGCGGAGCAGTTCTTC
CASSYGAEQFF
>TRBV7-2|TRBJ2-1|TRBD2|.
TGTGCCAGCAGGCGACTAGCGGGAGGGGCCAACAATGAGCAGTTCTTC
CASRRLAGGANNEQFF
>TRBV27|TRBJ2-2|TRBD2|.
TGTGCCAGCAGTTGGACTAGCGGGACCGGGGAGCTGTTTTTT
CASSWTSGTGELFF
>TRBV5-1|TRBJ2-4|.|once
TGCGCCAGCAGCTTGGCGCTAGCCAACATTCAGTACTTC
CASSLALANIQYF
>TRBV18|TRBJ2-7|TRBD1|.
TGTGCCAGCTCACCCCAACAGGGGGTCCACGAGCAGTACTTC
CASSPQQGVHEQYF
>TRBV7-2|TRBJ1-1|.|.
TGTGCCAGCAGCTTAGGACAGGCCAACACTGAAGCTTTCTTT
CASSLGQANTEAFF
>TRBV10-3|TRBJ1-2|.|.
TGTGCCATCAGCTCTAACCAGGCGCGAGCTAACTATGGCTACACCTTC
CAISSNQARANYGYTF